A single sample gave rise to the 2 T cell receptor beta chains below, sequenced in a study of T cells in Graves' hyperthyroidism and ophthalmopathy. TCR beta CDR3 sequences were amplified from RNA transcripts. The TCR CDR3 first-round RT-PCR relied on the HTBI primer set. TCRdb redid the calling of the multiplex PCR reads with MiXCR, one entry per CDR3 protein. Of some 320,000 distinct CDR3 sequences in the sample, roughly 13% are singletons; the top ten hold roughly 35%. Sequences were obtained from blood. All receptors come from a woman in her thirties or forties with Graves' ophthalmopathy.

This clonotype was detected a few times. Sequence at one end of the junction differs from germline and may be a read error. This chain joins TRBV7-9 and TRBJ1-3; D uncertain. Germline V CDR1 and CDR2: SEHNR, FQNEAQ (reference sequence). The CDR3 spans 15 residues. The CDR3 sequence: CASSPTRVLRNTVYF. CDR3 nucleotides: TGTGCCAGCAGCCCAACACGCGTTTTAAGAAACACCGTATATTTT.

This clonotype was picked up a small number of times. This chain connects TRBV5-1 to TRBJ2-1, with D tentatively TRBD1 (5 bases). The CDR3 sequence is 16 residues long. With 3 bases removed from V and 2 bases from J, the gap between germline ends came to 15 bases. Germline V gives CDR1 SGHRS, CDR2 YFSETQ. DNA of the CDR3: TGCGCCAGCAGCTCTCGCAGGGTGGGGACCTACAATGAGCAGTTCTTC. It yields the protein CASSSRRVGTYNEQFF.